This record concerns one TCR beta chain sequence. This CDR3 is built from 15 residues. Germline V CDR1 and CDR2: MRHNA, SNTAGT. Trimming shortened V by 0 bases and J by 3 bases, and 9 bases separated the two germline ends. TCRdb's table, derived via immunoSEQ multiplex PCR, lists solely in-frame clones and lacks some. This table holds more than 1 million clones, approximately 78% found once. This sample stems from a study of shared clonotypes between healthy human individuals. The sequenced sample consisted of memory CD4+ T cells from PBMCs. This sample's subset: CD45RA-negative fraction. The chain recombines TRBV6-4 with TRBJ2-1; D is ambiguous. The source of this sequence is a young man in good health. Some clones in this sample may be carry-over from other donors' samples. CDR3 protein: CASSDSLGSYNEQFF. As DNA, the CDR3 is TGTGCCAGCAGTGACTCGTTAGGAAGCTACAATGAGCAGTTCTTC.